Shown below are 30 T cell receptor beta chains from a single sample sequenced in a study of beta chain features in type 1 diabetes. As every portion of the isolated RNA was reverse transcribed, the sequencing read expressed TCRB transcripts. Measured with immunoSEQ multiplex PCR; TCRdb has only the in-frame clones, and not every one. The sample lists around 300,000 clones, 8% seen once, with more than 1% in the top ten. Sequencing was carried out using central memory CD4+ T cells from blood. The receptors here all came from a woman under 30 in good health.

The table lists this clone with a few counts. The chain employs TRBV2 and TRBJ2-1; D uncertain. The V end was cut by 1 base, the J end by 5 bases, with 15 bases between. Per the germline V gene, CDR1 is SNHLY and CDR2 is FYNNEI. The CDR3 runs to 16 residues. The CDR3 protein is CASSEVKGGVHNEQFF. The CDR3 bases are TGTGCCAGCAGTGAAGTAAAGGGTGGTGTCCACAATGAGCAGTTCTTC.

This clone appeared a few times. The chain joins TRBV7-2 to TRBJ1-2; no clear D. V gave up 5 bases and J gave up 7 bases, with 8 bases separating them. This CDR3 has 11 amino acids. Germline V gene sequence: CDR1 SGHTA, CDR2 FQGNSA. CDR3 residues: CASSPTTGYTF. Here the CDR3 DNA reads TGTGCCAGCAGCCCCACAACTGGCTACACCTTC. The full variable domain, with the rest looked up from reference TRBV7-2 and TRBJ1-2, is GAGVSQSPSNKVTEKGKDVELRCDPISGHTALYWYRQSLGQGLEFLIYFQGNSAPDKSGLPSDRFSAERTGGSVSTLTIQRTQQEDSAVYLCASSPTTGYTFGSGTRLTVV.

The chain recombines TRBV6-6 with TRBJ2-5; the D is unclear. The CDR3 sequence is 12 residues long. Germline V gene lookup returns CDR1 MNHNY and CDR2 SVGAGI (reference sequence). V lost 8 bases and J 4 bases, leaving 11 bases between the germline ends. The CDR3, as DNA: TGTGCCAGCGGAAACCCCTCAGAGACCCAGTACTTC. Translation gives CASGNPSETQYF.

This clone was seen a handful of times. V and J are TRBV11-2 and TRBJ2-5, with 9 bases identical to TRBD2. The CDR3 length is 15 residues. The ends lost 4 bases at V and 5 bases at J; junction bases unmatched: 8. Germline CDR1 is SGHAT and CDR2 is FQNNGV. The CDR3 sequence: CASSYRGGDGETQYF. The DNA of the CDR3 is TGTGCCAGCAGCTACCGCGGGGGGGACGGGGAGACCCAGTACTTC.

CDR3 sequence (DNA): TGTGCCAGCAGCAAGAGACTAGCGGTCAATGGGGAGCAGTACTTC. Translated: CASSKRLAVNGEQYF. The chain is built from TRBV7-9 and TRBJ2-7; TRBD2 matches 9 bases. CDR3 length: 15 amino acids. Germline-derived CDR1 and CDR2 are SEHNR and FQNEAQ (reference sequence). J lost 7 bases, V lost 5 bases, and 12 bases had no gene match.

This clone was seen only a few times. The chain recombines TRBV6-5 with TRBJ2-3; D is possibly TRBD1 (6 bases). Per germline, CDR1 MNHEY and CDR2 SVGAGI. V lost 3 bases to trimming and J lost 0 bases, with 13 bases between them. This CDR3 has 16 amino acids. CDR3 in DNA: TGTGCCAGCAGTTATCATAGCAGGGGAAGCACAGATACGCAGTATTTT. It specifies CASSYHSRGSTDTQYF.

This clone has more than one count but fewer than ten. CDR3: CASSLGSDLGGYTF. DNA of the CDR3: TGTGCCAGCAGCTTAGGTTCGGACCTTGGCGGCTACACCTTC. The chain carries TRBV7-2 and TRBJ1-2; D is uncertain. The CDR3 is 14 residues long. Germline lookup yields CDR1 SGHTA and CDR2 FQGNSA. Trimming shortened V by 1 base and J by 8 bases, and 14 bases separated the two germline ends.

This clone turned up a few times. The chain joins TRBV5-1 to TRBJ1-6; D remains ambiguous. Trimming shortened V by 0 bases and J by 9 bases, and 7 bases separated the two germline ends. In germline, CDR1 is SGHRS, CDR2 YFSETQ. The CDR3 runs to 13 residues. As DNA, the CDR3 is TGCGCCAGCAGCTTGGCTCCTAGTTCACCCCTCCACTTT. It yields the protein CASSLAPSSPLHF.

This clone showed up many times. This chain connects TRBV5-6 to TRBJ1-5; D not resolved. The CDR3 has 13 amino acids. Deletions cut 7 bases from V and 4 bases from J, with 12 bases between. Germline CDR1 SGHDT, CDR2 YYEEEE. CDR3 sequence (DNA): TGTGCCAGCGTCGAGTGGGGTAATCAGCCCCAGCATTTT. Amino acids: CASVEWGNQPQHF.

The gene calls are TRBV5-4 and TRBJ2-1, with D possibly being TRBD1 (6 bases). Germline CDR1 reads SGHNT; CDR2 reads YYREEE (reference sequence). The CDR3 runs 15 residues. Trimming pared 0 bases from V and 8 bases from J, leaving 15 bases between. CDR3 nucleotides: TGTGCCAGCAGCTTGGCCCCTGGACAGACCGATGAGCAGTTCTTC. This gives the protein CASSLAPGQTDEQFF.

CDR3 nucleotide sequence: TGTGCCTGGGCTACCGGGACTAGCGGGAGTGGGCAGTACTTC. This encodes CAWATGTSGSGQYF. The chain combines TRBV30 with TRBJ2-5; the match to TRBD2 covers 14 bases. Germline CDR1 GTSNPN, CDR2 SVGIG (reference sequence). This CDR3 is built from 14 residues. V trimming: 5 bases; J trimming: 11 bases; junction bases outside the gene matches: 10.

This clone was found a few times. In this CDR3 the conserved last residue, phenylalanine or tryptophan, is missing, so a read error is likely. No DNA is shown, since the ends of the CDR3 on it are uncertain; the CDR3 is the one TCRdb lists. The rearrangement uses TRBV28 and TRBJ2-3; TRBD1 is the table's D call, not checked against the DNA. The CDR3 is 14 residues long, ends included. Germline V gives CDR1 MDHEN, CDR2 SYDVKM. CDR3 sequence: CASSFSLQPVFGLL.

In this sample, this clone turned up many times. CDR3 nucleotides: TGTGCCAGCAGCCCTCCTAGCGGGAGGGAGTACTTC. This translates into CASSPPSGREYF. The rearrangement links TRBV7-9 to TRBJ2-7, with 12 bases that match TRBD2. Per the germline V gene, CDR1 is SEHNR and CDR2 is FQNEAQ (reference sequence). J was trimmed by 11 bases and V by 5 bases; bases with no gene match: 4. This CDR3 is built from 12 residues.

The table lists this clone with a few counts. This chain links TRBV19 with TRBJ2-5; 8 positions match TRBD2. The CDR3 loop spans 17 amino acids. Trimming cost V 5 bases and J 2 bases; bases outside gene matches: 13. Germline assignment: CDR1 LNHDA and CDR2 SQIVND (reference sequence). The CDR3 DNA reads as TGTGCCAGTAGTCCTCCGGTAGCGGGGCTGCATCAAGAGACCCAGTACTTC. The encoded protein is CASSPPVAGLHQETQYF.

This clone turned up a few times. This chain joins TRBV7-2 and TRBJ1-4; D is possibly TRBD1 (6 bases). The CDR3 runs 13 residues. The V gene's germline CDR1 is SGHTA and CDR2 FQGNSA. V lost 5 bases and J lost 7, with 11 bases in between. DNA for the CDR3: TGTGCCAGCAGCGTCGACAGGCTTGAAAAACTGTTTTTT. This codes for CASSVDRLEKLFF.

In its sample, this clone was seen many times. This chain uses TRBV4-2 with TRBJ2-7; unclear D gene. The germline V and J ends were trimmed by 0 bases and 1 base, with 10 bases remaining between them. The CDR3 covers 15 residues. Germline V gives CDR1 LGHNA, CDR2 YNFKEQ. CDR3 bases: TGTGCCAGCAGCCAAGATTACAGTGTTTCCTACGAGCAGTACTTC. Protein sequence: CASSQDYSVSYEQYF.

This clone was observed a few times. The chain is built from TRBV6-4 and TRBJ2-1; possibly TRBD2 for D (6 bases). The CDR3 totals 15 residues. CDR1 is MRHNA, CDR2 SNTAGT, per germline. Trimming removed 2 bases from V and 8 bases from J, with 16 bases in between. CDR3 sequence: CASSDLSGGVDEQFF. The CDR3 DNA is TGTGCCAGCAGTGACCTATCAGGAGGGGTGGATGAGCAGTTCTTC.

This chain connects TRBV18 to TRBJ1-1; D is ambiguous. CDR3 length equals 14 residues. Per germline, CDR1 KGHSH and CDR2 LQKENI. Trimming shortened V by 6 bases and J by 1 base, and 12 bases separated the two germline ends. CDR3 protein: CASSIAQRNTEAFF. The CDR3 nucleotides are TGTGCCAGCTCGATCGCGCAGCGGAACACTGAAGCTTTCTTT.

The rearrangement joins TRBV7-9 to TRBJ2-2, with D perhaps TRBD2 (6 bases). CDR3 length: 15 residues. From germline, CDR1 is SEHNR and CDR2 FQNEAQ (reference sequence). The V gene lost 1 base and the J gene lost 3 bases, with 9 bases spanning the gap. CDR3: CASSLGSGDTGELFF. The CDR3 region has the DNA TGTGCCAGCAGCTTAGGTTCGGGGGACACCGGGGAGCTGTTTTTT.

The V and J genes are TRBV29-1 and TRBJ1-1, with 8 positions matching TRBD1. V lost 2 bases to trimming and J lost 4 bases; unmatched junction nucleotides: 3. Germline V lookup: CDR1 SQVTM, CDR2 ANQGSEA. The CDR3 contains 13 residues. The CDR3 bases are TGCAGCGTTGAATCACAGGGGGGCACTGAAGCTTTCTTT. It yields the protein CSVESQGGTEAFF.

In its sample, this clone was seen a few times. The V and J genes are TRBV5-1 and TRBJ2-1; D remains ambiguous. Between the trimmed V and J ends, which lost 1 base and 6 bases, there was a span of 11 bases. This CDR3 is built from 14 residues. CDR1 is SGHRS, CDR2 YFSETQ, per germline. CDR3 residues: CASSLSLTVNEQFF. The CDR3 DNA sequence: TGCGCCAGCAGCTTGTCTCTAACTGTCAATGAGCAGTTCTTC. Variable domain in full (rest from reference TRBV5-1 and TRBJ2-1): KAGVTQTPRYLIKTRGQQVTLSCSPISGHRSVSWYQQTPGQGLQFLFEYFSETQRNKGNFPGRFSGRQFSNSRSEMNVSTLELGDSALYLCASSLSLTVNEQFFGPGTRLTVL.

The chain links TRBV6-5 to TRBJ2-3; 7 bases map to TRBD1. Trimming cost V 0 bases and J 4 bases; bases outside gene matches: 4. The germline V gene has CDR1 MNHEY and CDR2 SVGAGI. The CDR3 runs to 15 residues. This CDR3 reads CASSYSGTEADTQYF. The CDR3 DNA reads as TGTGCCAGCAGTTACTCAGGGACAGAGGCAGATACGCAGTATTTT.

This clone was counted between two and nine times. Given a much more abundant clone one base away, this may be a read error. The sample holds other DNA sequences that translate to the same CDR3. This rearrangement joins TRBV6-5 to TRBJ2-5, with 11 nucleotides matching TRBD2. The germline gives CDR1 MNHEY, CDR2 SVGAGI. V trimming: 5 bases; J trimming: 1 base; junction bases outside the gene matches: 3. The CDR3 runs to 15 residues. CDR3 coding DNA: TGTGCCAGCAGTCCCGGGACTAGCGGCCAAGAGACCCAGTACTTC. This codes for CASSPGTSGQETQYF.

The chain combines TRBV18 with TRBJ2-2; D call uncertain. With 8 bases removed from V and 3 bases from J, the gap between germline ends came to 13 bases. The CDR3 has 14 residues. The germline V gene has CDR1 KGHSH and CDR2 LQKENI. The CDR3 spells CASTDDWDTGELFF. The CDR3 DNA follows: TGTGCCAGCACGGACGATTGGGACACCGGGGAGCTGTTTTTT.

The chain couples TRBV7-2 to TRBJ2-7; 8 positions match TRBD2. This CDR3 region has 14 residues. Germline V gene sequence: CDR1 SGHTA, CDR2 FQGNSA. V lost 8 bases and J lost 5; bases outside the gene matches: 11. Written as DNA, the CDR3 is TGTGCCAGCCGCCGGCTAGCGGGTATCAACGAGCAGTACTTC. Protein sequence: CASRRLAGINEQYF.

The gene calls are TRBV7-2 and TRBJ1-2; D perhaps matches TRBD1 (5 bases). Trimming removed 4 bases at V and 4 bases at J, with 22 bases between. The CDR3 totals 17 residues. The germline gives CDR1 SGHTA, CDR2 FQGNSA. Here the CDR3 reads CASSSTPGTAIVYGYTF. DNA for the CDR3: TGTGCCAGCAGCTCGACCCCCGGGACGGCCATCGTCTATGGCTACACCTTC. Filled out from reference TRBV7-2 and TRBJ1-2, the complete variable domain reads GAGVSQSPSNKVTEKGKDVELRCDPISGHTALYWYRQSLGQGLEFLIYFQGNSAPDKSGLPSDRFSAERTGGSVSTLTIQRTQQEDSAVYLCASSSTPGTAIVYGYTFGSGTRLTVV.

This chain links TRBV4-1 with TRBJ1-2; D is perhaps TRBD1 (5 bases). Germline lookup yields CDR1 MGHRA and CDR2 YSYEKL. CDR3 length: 15 amino acids. The V and J ends lost 2 bases and 4 bases respectively, with 14 bases between them. The DNA of the CDR3 is TGCGCCAGCAGCCAAATGGGGCGGAAAATCTATGGCTACACCTTC. It specifies CASSQMGRKIYGYTF.

The chain combines TRBV29-1 with TRBJ2-7; TRBD2 agrees at 15 bases. This CDR3 spans 16 amino acids. Unmatched junction bases numbered 8, after V lost 3 bases and J lost 5 bases. CDR1 and CDR2 from the germline V gene are SQVTM and ANQGSEA. The CDR3 region is CSVDEGTSGRSDEQYF. In DNA, the CDR3 is TGCAGCGTTGACGAAGGGACTAGCGGGAGGTCTGACGAGCAGTACTTC.

This chain connects TRBV9 to TRBJ2-1; 8 bases are shared with TRBD1. J lost 6 bases, V lost 4 bases, and 3 bases had no gene match. The CDR3 consists of 13 residues. Germline V gives CDR1 SGDLS, CDR2 YYNGEE. CDR3 sequence reads: CASSRTGPNEQFF. The CDR3, as DNA: TGTGCCAGCAGCCGGACAGGGCCCAATGAGCAGTTCTTC.

The chain links TRBV7-8 to TRBJ2-3; 9 positions match TRBD2. Per germline, CDR1 SGHVS and CDR2 FQNEAQ. This CDR3 region has 16 residues. Trimming removed 1 base from V and 4 bases from J; junction bases left unmatched: 6. As DNA, the CDR3 is TGTGCCAGCAGCTTAGGCGGTAGCGGGAGCGCAGATACGCAGTATTTT. Its protein product is CASSLGGSGSADTQYF.